What follows are 17 T cell receptor beta chains derived from one specimen sequenced in a study of early T cells in non-severe SARS-CoV-2 infection. TCRdb re-analysed the 5' RACE reads in MiXCR, keeping a single row per CDR3 protein. The repertoire holds roughly 92,000 distinct CDR3 sequences, with roughly 12% as singletons. The sequences come from whole blood, collected at baseline. The origin of the receptors is an adult who was a healthcare worker with PCR-confirmed SARS-CoV-2 infection or an uninfected control (not recorded which).

CDR3 region: CAISRQGNYEQYF. The CDR3 DNA sequence: TGTGCCATCAGTCGACAGGGTAACTACGAGCAGTACTTC. The V gene is TRBV10-3, the J gene TRBJ2-7; TRBD1 aligns across 7 bases. This CDR3 is built from 13 residues. After removal of 5 bases from V and 3 bases from J, the junction contained 4 bases not matched to a gene. Germline lookup yields CDR1 ENHRY and CDR2 SYGVKD.

This clonotype was recorded a few times. This chain uses TRBV5-1 with TRBJ2-1; 12 bases match TRBD1. The CDR3 loop spans 15 amino acids. Germline assignment: CDR1 SGHRS and CDR2 YFSETQ. V shed 5 bases and J 6 bases; nucleotides not matched to a gene: 6. The CDR3 nucleotides read TGCGCCAGCAGGGCTGGGACAGGGGGCGTCAATGAGCAGTTCTTC. This gives the protein CASRAGTGGVNEQFF.

The chain employs TRBV5-1 and TRBJ2-7; a weak D match, TRBD2 (6 bases). The CDR3 totals 15 residues. In germline, CDR1 is SGHRS, CDR2 YFSETQ. With 1 base removed from V and 2 bases from J, the gap between germline ends came to 13 bases. CDR3 DNA sequence: TGCGCCAGCAGCTTGAGCGGGTCCCCAACCTACGAGCAGTACTTC. Translated, it gives CASSLSGSPTYEQYF.

This clonotype was counted many times. This sequence joins TRBV3-1 and TRBJ2-7; D gene uncertain. The CDR3 contains 13 residues. Germline CDR1 is LGHDT and CDR2 is YNNKEL (reference sequence). V lost 0 bases to trimming and J lost 3 bases, with 6 bases between them. The chain's CDR3 is CASSQDRRYEQYF. DNA for the CDR3: TGTGCCAGCAGCCAAGATCGGCGCTACGAGCAGTACTTC.

The rearrangement joins TRBV7-9 to TRBJ2-7; D might be TRBD1 (5 bases). The germline gives CDR1 SEHNR, CDR2 FQNEAQ (reference sequence). The CDR3 runs 15 residues. V lost 0 bases and J 3 bases, leaving 12 bases between the germline ends. The CDR3 nucleotides are TGTGCCAGCAGCTTAGCGCAGGGAAGGGGCTACGAGCAGTACTTC. It specifies CASSLAQGRGYEQYF.

The chain couples TRBV20-1 to TRBJ1-2; D possibly corresponds to TRBD1 (6 bases). The germline CDR1 and CDR2 sequences are DFQATT and SNEGSKA (reference sequence). The CDR3 consists of 16 residues. The V and J ends lost 3 bases and 4 bases respectively, with 21 bases between them. The CDR3 region is CSASPYNEQGFYGYTF. For the CDR3, the DNA is TGCAGTGCTAGCCCCTACAACGAACAGGGTTTCTATGGCTACACCTTC.

This clonotype was seen more than once but under ten times. V is TRBV5-1 and J is TRBJ2-7; weak D call: TRBD2 (6 bases). This CDR3 has 16 amino acids. The germline V and J ends were trimmed by 7 bases and 2 bases, with 22 bases remaining between them. The germline CDR1 and CDR2 sequences are SGHRS and YFSETQ. The CDR3 spells CASPPQGLPGPYEQYF. DNA for the CDR3: TGCGCCAGCCCCCCTCAGGGACTTCCCGGACCCTACGAGCAGTACTTC.

The genes are TRBV2 and TRBJ2-2; 10 positions match TRBD1. Germline CDR1 is SNHLY and CDR2 is FYNNEI. This CDR3 has 16 amino acids. V shed 8 bases and J 1 base; nucleotides not matched to a gene: 7. CDR3 in amino acids: CASRTGGQLNTGELFF. The CDR3 DNA reads TGTGCCAGCCGGACAGGGGGGCAACTGAACACCGGGGAGCTGTTTTTT.

The chain has TRBV3-1 and TRBJ2-3; the D call may be TRBD1 or TRBD2 (5 bases each). V dropped 5 bases and J dropped 2 bases, with 11 bases sitting between them. The germline V gene encodes CDR1 LGHDT and CDR2 YNNKEL (reference sequence). The CDR3 sequence is 14 residues long. This CDR3 is CASSWGPFTDTQYF. The CDR3 region has the DNA TGTGCCAGCAGCTGGGGACCGTTCACAGATACGCAGTATTTT.

This clonotype has more than one count but fewer than ten. The genes are TRBV29-1 and TRBJ2-5; no clear D gene. The germline V gene has CDR1 SQVTM and CDR2 ANQGSEA. V was cut by 4 bases and J by 0 bases, with 15 bases left in between. CDR3 length equals 15 residues. The CDR3 sequence is CSVALLPQYQETQYF. The CDR3 DNA follows: TGCAGCGTTGCGCTGCTCCCCCAGTACCAAGAGACCCAGTACTTC. The entire variable domain, with the rest obtained from reference TRBV29-1 and TRBJ2-5, is as follows: SAVISQKPSRDICQRGTSLTIQCQVDSQVTMMFWYRQQPGQSLTLIATANQGSEATYESGFVIDKFPISRPNLTFSTLTVSNMSPEDSSIYLCSVALLPQYQETQYFGPGTRLLVL.

This clonotype showed up just a few times. The V call is TRBV11-2, the J call TRBJ2-7, with 12 positions matching TRBD2. Germline loops: CDR1 SGHAT, CDR2 FQNNGV. The V gene end was trimmed by 0 bases and the J gene end by 3 bases; junction bases not matched to a gene: 0. The CDR3 has 15 amino acids. The CDR3 is CASSLETSGGYEQYF. CDR3 nucleotides: TGTGCCAGCAGCTTAGAGACTAGCGGGGGCTACGAGCAGTACTTC.

There are many counts of this clonotype. J is TRBJ1-1 and V is TRBV11-2; D gene unclear. CDR1 SGHAT and CDR2 FQNNGV come from the germline V gene. CDR3 length: 13 amino acids. The V gene lost 1 base and the J gene lost 1 base, with 4 bases spanning the gap. CDR3 coding DNA: TGTGCCAGCAGCTTAGGGGCGAACACTGAAGCTTTCTTT. The encoded protein is CASSLGANTEAFF.

The chain combines TRBV4-1 with TRBJ2-6; 12 bases align to TRBD1. V trimming: 7 bases; J trimming: 5 bases; junction bases outside the gene matches: 15. Germline loops: CDR1 MGHRA, CDR2 YSYEKL. The CDR3 is made up of 19 amino acids. The CDR3 DNA reads TGCGCCAGCACCCTCTGGGCCGGGACAGGGGGCTTTAGGGCCAACGTCCTGACTTTC. Protein sequence: CASTLWAGTGGFRANVLTF.

This clonotype was seen a handful of times. The chain joins TRBV7-9 to TRBJ1-1; 7 nucleotides line up with TRBD1. Germline V gene lookup returns CDR1 SEHNR and CDR2 FQNEAQ (reference sequence). The CDR3 is 14 residues long. V shed 5 bases, J shed 1 base, and the junction held 4 bases outside the gene matches. CDR3 residues: CASSQQGSNTEAFF. The DNA for the CDR3 is TGTGCCAGCAGCCAACAGGGGTCGAACACTGAAGCTTTCTTT.

The chain links TRBV10-3 to TRBJ2-7, with D possibly being TRBD2 (5 bases). The CDR3 has 13 amino acids. V lost 2 bases and J lost 5, with 10 bases in between. Germline V gene data show CDR1 as ENHRY and CDR2 as SYGVKD. The CDR3 DNA is TGTGCCATCAGTGAGCCTAGCTTTGACGAGCAGTACTTC. This translates into CAISEPSFDEQYF.

The chain combines TRBV20-1 with TRBJ2-7, with D possibly TRBD2 on 6 matching bases. Germline CDR1 DFQATT, CDR2 SNEGSKA (reference sequence). The length of the CDR3 is 14 residues. The V end was cut by 3 bases, the J end by 7 bases, with 19 bases between. In DNA form, the CDR3 reads TGCAGTGCTAGTCCAGCGGGTACCTCTGGAGAGCAGTACTTC. Its translation: CSASPAGTSGEQYF.

This chain connects TRBV12-3 or TRBV12-4 to TRBJ2-7; 7 nucleotides line up with TRBD2. Unmatched junction bases numbered 6, after V lost 1 base and J lost 9 bases. CDR3 length: 13 residues. The chain's CDR3 is CASSLGTRGRQYF. In nucleotides, the CDR3 is TGTGCCAGCAGTTTAGGGACTAGGGGACGGCAGTACTTC.